The rows below give T cell receptor beta chains drawn from one sample of a study of blood T cell repertoires in COVID-19. The protocol was immunoSEQ multiplex PCR, while the TCRdb copy is restricted to in-frame clones and leaves out a portion. The sample contains around 400,000 clones, 89% of which appear only once. Material for sequencing was peripheral blood. These receptors originate from a man in his forties with acute or convalescent COVID-19. Both conserved end residues are part of each CDR3. A D gene is named only where the DNA matches it firmly. Expanded clones are given a class, and other clones once, few, many or no size at all.

V gene: TRBV27
J gene: TRBJ1-2
D gene: TRBD1
clone size: NA
CDR3 DNA: TGTGCCAGCAGTTTATCAGCGATCCGGGACAGGGGGCCTGGGTATGGCTACACCTTC
CDR3 protein: CASSLSAIRDRGPGYGYTF

V gene: TRBV28
J gene: TRBJ2-7
D gene: NA
clone size: NA
CDR3 DNA: TGTGCCAGCAGGGCAATAAGCTCCTACGAGCAGTACTTC
CDR3 protein: CASRAISSYEQYF

V gene: TRBV2
J gene: TRBJ2-5
D gene: TRBD2
clone size: NA
CDR3 DNA: TGTGCCAGCAGTAGCGGGAAGAAGACCCAGTACTTC
CDR3 protein: CASSSGKKTQYF

V gene: TRBV5-1
J gene: TRBJ2-7
D gene: NA
clone size: NA
CDR3 DNA: TGCGCCAGCAGCTGGGCGGGGGCCCTAGACGAGCAGTACTTC
CDR3 protein: CASSWAGALDEQYF

V gene: TRBV29-1
J gene: TRBJ1-2
D gene: NA
clone size: NA
CDR3 DNA: TGCAGCGTTGATCCCGCGATCAGGGCTAACTATGGCTACACCTTC
CDR3 protein: CSVDPAIRANYGYTF

V gene: TRBV28
J gene: TRBJ1-5
D gene: NA
clone size: NA
CDR3 DNA: TGTGCCAGCAGTTTTCCAGGGAGCAATCAGCCCCAGCATTTT
CDR3 protein: CASSFPGSNQPQHF

V gene: TRBV5-5
J gene: TRBJ1-2
D gene: NA
clone size: NA
CDR3 DNA: TGTGCCAGCAGCTTGGTCCCATATGGCTACACCTTC
CDR3 protein: CASSLVPYGYTF

V gene: TRBV27
J gene: TRBJ1-1
D gene: NA
clone size: NA
CDR3 DNA: TGTGCCAGCAGTTTAGGGGGCGCGGGGGCCACTGAAGCTTTCTTT
CDR3 protein: CASSLGGAGATEAFF

V gene: TRBV28
J gene: TRBJ2-7
D gene: TRBD1
clone size: NA
CDR3 DNA: TGTGCCAGCAGTCTCCCAGGACAGGGAGGCGAGCAGTACTTC
CDR3 protein: CASSLPGQGGEQYF

V gene: TRBV3-1/TRBV3-2
J gene: TRBJ2-1
D gene: TRBD2
clone size: NA
CDR3 DNA: TGTGCCAGCAGCCCAAGTAGCGGGGGGGACAATGAGCAGTTCTTC
CDR3 protein: CASSPSSGGDNEQFF

V gene: TRBV24-1
J gene: TRBJ1-1
D gene: TRBD1
clone size: few
CDR3 DNA: TGTGCCACCAGTGACCCGGGACAGGGAGGAGGGAACACTGAAGCTTTCTTT
CDR3 protein: CATSDPGQGGGNTEAFF

V gene: TRBV5-4
J gene: TRBJ2-1
D gene: TRBD2
clone size: NA
CDR3 DNA: TGTGCCAGCAGCTTGGATGGACTAGCCGCCAATGAGCAGTTCTTC
CDR3 protein: CASSLDGLAANEQFF

V gene: TRBV19
J gene: TRBJ1-3
D gene: NA
clone size: NA
CDR3 DNA: TGTGCCAGTAGTATCAAGGGGATCCCTGATGGAAACACCATATATTTT
CDR3 protein: CASSIKGIPDGNTIYF

V gene: TRBV24-1
J gene: TRBJ2-3
D gene: NA
clone size: NA
CDR3 DNA: TGTGCCACCGGCAATGAGGCAGATACGCAGTATTTT
CDR3 protein: CATGNEADTQYF

V gene: TRBV2
J gene: TRBJ2-3
D gene: TRBD1
clone size: NA
CDR3 DNA: TGTGCCAGCAGTCGGACAGGGTTAGATACGCAGTATTTT
CDR3 protein: CASSRTGLDTQYF

V gene: TRBV11-2
J gene: TRBJ2-2
D gene: NA
clone size: NA
CDR3 DNA: TGTGCCAGCAGCCTAGAGTCTGGACACTACACCGGGGAGCTGTTTTTT
CDR3 protein: CASSLESGHYTGELFF

V gene: TRBV25-1
J gene: TRBJ1-1
D gene: TRBD1
clone size: NA
CDR3 DNA: TGTGCCAGCAGGGAACAGGGGAAGGGCGGTGACACTGAAGCTTTCTTT
CDR3 protein: CASREQGKGGDTEAFF

V gene: TRBV2
J gene: TRBJ1-5
D gene: NA
clone size: NA
CDR3 DNA: TGTGCCAGCATGAGCGGGACACCGGATGCCCAGCATTTT
CDR3 protein: CASMSGTPDAQHF

V gene: TRBV6-2/TRBV6-3
J gene: TRBJ2-5
D gene: NA
clone size: NA
CDR3 DNA: TGTGCCAGCAGCCGACGCGGGGAGACCCAGTACTTC
CDR3 protein: CASSRRGETQYF

V gene: TRBV6-6
J gene: TRBJ2-7
D gene: NA
clone size: NA
CDR3 DNA: TGTGCCAGCAGTTTACCCCATGGAGGGGATCTCTACGAGCAGTACTTC
CDR3 protein: CASSLPHGGDLYEQYF

V gene: TRBV2
J gene: TRBJ1-3
D gene: NA
clone size: few
CDR3 DNA: TGTGCCAGCGGAAGTTACAGGATAAACACCATATATTTT
CDR3 protein: CASGSYRINTIYF

V gene: TRBV6-6
J gene: TRBJ1-4
D gene: NA
clone size: NA
CDR3 DNA: TGTGCCAGCAGTTATATACAGGGTTTGGCTAATGAAAAACTGTTTTTT
CDR3 protein: CASSYIQGLANEKLFF

V gene: TRBV27
J gene: TRBJ2-7
D gene: NA
clone size: NA
CDR3 DNA: TGTGCCAGCAGTTTCGGCAGGGGCAACTACGAGCAGTACTTC
CDR3 protein: CASSFGRGNYEQYF

V gene: TRBV3-1/TRBV3-2
J gene: TRBJ2-5
D gene: NA
clone size: NA
CDR3 DNA: TGTGCCAGCAGCCTGCGAGGGACCCAGTACTTC
CDR3 protein: CASSLRGTQYF

V gene: TRBV9
J gene: TRBJ2-1
D gene: NA
clone size: NA
CDR3 DNA: TGTGCCAGCAACCCATTTGGCGGGCCTAGCTCCTACAATGAGCAGTTCTTC
CDR3 protein: CASNPFGGPSSYNEQFF

V gene: TRBV7-3
J gene: TRBJ2-7
D gene: TRBD1
clone size: NA
CDR3 DNA: TGTGCCAGCAGCTTAACAGGGACAGGGAACTACGAGCAGTACTTC
CDR3 protein: CASSLTGTGNYEQYF

V gene: TRBV27
J gene: TRBJ2-1
D gene: NA
clone size: NA
CDR3 DNA: TGTGCCAGCAGTTTATCCAGCGACAATGAGCAGTTCTTC
CDR3 protein: CASSLSSDNEQFF

V gene: TRBV2
J gene: TRBJ1-1
D gene: NA
clone size: NA
CDR3 DNA: TGTGCCAGCAACGTAGGGGTTATTAACACTGAAGCTTTCTTT
CDR3 protein: CASNVGVINTEAFF

V gene: TRBV18
J gene: TRBJ1-6
D gene: NA
clone size: NA
CDR3 DNA: TGTGCCAGCTCAACAAGGACAGAAGCTTCACCCCTCCACTTT
CDR3 protein: CASSTRTEASPLHF

V gene: TRBV5-4
J gene: TRBJ2-7
D gene: NA
clone size: NA
CDR3 DNA: TGTGCCAGCAGCAGTAGCGGAACCTACGAGCAGTACTTC
CDR3 protein: CASSSSGTYEQYF

V gene: TRBV15
J gene: TRBJ1-5
D gene: NA
clone size: once
CDR3 DNA: TGTGCCACCAGCAGAGACCTAAATCAGCCCCAGCATTTT
CDR3 protein: CATSRDLNQPQHF

V gene: TRBV13
J gene: TRBJ2-1
D gene: TRBD1
clone size: NA
CDR3 DNA: TGTGCCAGCAGCTCGGGACAGGGGTCCTACAATGAGCAGTTCTTC
CDR3 protein: CASSSGQGSYNEQFF